This record looks at one T cell receptor beta chain sequence and its context. Authors' methods: Estimated nucleated cell counts came from reference gene primer amplification. Profiled with immunoSEQ multiplex PCR; TCRdb holds only in-frame clones, not every one. The V and J calls and clone size are taken from that table; D and trimming were inferred from the DNA. The sample contains fewer than 250,000 clones, approximately 84% of which appear only once. This entry belongs to a study of blood T cell repertoires in COVID-19. Whole-study context: Collection of acute and convalescent COVID-19 samples took place in the United States, Italy and Spain. Sample material is recorded as cDNA or gDNA derived from T cells, B-cell-depleted T cells, or PBMCs.

The ends lost 6 bases at V and 4 bases at J; junction bases unmatched: 10. The length of the CDR3 is 15 residues. CDR1 and CDR2 (germline): SEHNR, FQNEAQ (reference sequence). This TCR derives from a woman older than 75 with acute or convalescent COVID-19. This chain joins TRBV7-9 and TRBJ2-5; 8 bases align to TRBD2. Specimen: peripheral blood. The CDR3 nucleotides read TGTGCCAGCAGTCGACCCCCGGGACTAGTAGAGACCCAGTACTTC. Encoded protein: CASSRPPGLVETQYF.